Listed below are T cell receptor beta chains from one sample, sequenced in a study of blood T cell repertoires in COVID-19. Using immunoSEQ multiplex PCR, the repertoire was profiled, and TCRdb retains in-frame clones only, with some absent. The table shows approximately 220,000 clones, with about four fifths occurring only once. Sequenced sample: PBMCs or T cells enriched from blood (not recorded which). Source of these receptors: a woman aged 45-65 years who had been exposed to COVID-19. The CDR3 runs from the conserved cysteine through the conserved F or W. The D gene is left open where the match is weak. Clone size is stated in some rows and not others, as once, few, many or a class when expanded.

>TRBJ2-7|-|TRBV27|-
TGTGCCAGCAGTTTATTTGTAGGGGCCACCTACGAGCAGTACTTC
CASSLFVGATYEQYF
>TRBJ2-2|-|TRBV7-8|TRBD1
TGTGCCAGCAGCTTGGACAGGGGAACGGATGGGGGGGAGCTGTTTTTT
CASSLDRGTDGGELFF
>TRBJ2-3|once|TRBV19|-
TGTGCCAGTAGTAGCTGGACAGACACAGATACGCAGTATTTT
CASSSWTDTDTQYF
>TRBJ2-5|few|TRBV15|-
TGTGCCACCAGCAGGACTAAGTTAGGACAGACCCAGTACTTC
CATSRTKLGQTQYF
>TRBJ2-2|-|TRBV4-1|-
TGCGCCAGCAGCCAAGTTACAGGGTTTCTCGCCGGGGAGCTGTTTTTT
CASSQVTGFLAGELFF
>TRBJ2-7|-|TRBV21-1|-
TGTGCCAGCAGCAAAGCGGTGAAATGGCAGGGCGATTCCTACGAGCAGTACTTC
CASSKAVKWQGDSYEQYF
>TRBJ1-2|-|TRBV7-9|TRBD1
TGTGCCAGCAACCCCCCGGGACAGACGGTAATTGGCTACACCTTC
CASNPPGQTVIGYTF
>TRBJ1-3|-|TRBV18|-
TGTGCCAGCTCCGTGGACACGACTTTCTCTGGAAACACCATATATTTT
CASSVDTTFSGNTIYF
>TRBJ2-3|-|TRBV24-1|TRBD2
TGTGCCACCGGAGGAGGGCTAGCGGGGGGTAACACAGATACGCAGTATTTT
CATGGGLAGGNTDTQYF
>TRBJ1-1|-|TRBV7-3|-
TGTGCCAGCAGCATGGGGGGTGAAGCTTTCTTT
CASSMGGEAFF
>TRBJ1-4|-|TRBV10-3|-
TGTGCCGTCCACGGGGGGCAGGATGAAAAACTGTTTTTT
CAVHGGQDEKLFF
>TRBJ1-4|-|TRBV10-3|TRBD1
TGTGCCATCAGTGATGGGGGGACAGGGCACGAAAAACTGTTTTTT
CAISDGGTGHEKLFF
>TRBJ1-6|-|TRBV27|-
TGTGCCAGCAGCCTCATACCATTGACAGGTTATAATTCACCCCTCCACTTT
CASSLIPLTGYNSPLHF
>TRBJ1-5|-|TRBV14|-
TGTGCCAGCAGCCCGGGGGGCGCAGGGAGACAAATAGCAGGGAATCAGCCCCAGCATTTT
CASSPGGAGRQIAGNQPQHF
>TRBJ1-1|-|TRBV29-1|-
TGCAGCGTTGAAAGGGGAGGGAACACTGAAGCTTTCTTT
CSVERGGNTEAFF
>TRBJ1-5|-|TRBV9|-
TGTGCCAGCAGCGTAGCTCCCAGGGAGCCCCAGCATTTT
CASSVAPREPQHF
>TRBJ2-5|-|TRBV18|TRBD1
TGTGCCAGCTCACACGGACAGGGATTAAGAGAGACCCAGTACTTC
CASSHGQGLRETQYF
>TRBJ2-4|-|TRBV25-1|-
TGTGCCAGCAGTGACGTTGGGGACAAGGACATTCAGTACTTC
CASSDVGDKDIQYF
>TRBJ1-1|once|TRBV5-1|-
TGCGCCAGCAGCTTGGTCTTGGGAGGGTCGAACACTGAAGCTTTCTTT
CASSLVLGGSNTEAFF
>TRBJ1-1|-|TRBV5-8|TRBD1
TGTGCCAGCAGCTTTAGGACAGGGGTCGGGGACACTGAAGCTTTCTTT
CASSFRTGVGDTEAFF
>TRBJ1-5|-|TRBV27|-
TGTGCCAGCAGTTTCCCAAATCAGCCCCAGCATTTT
CASSFPNQPQHF
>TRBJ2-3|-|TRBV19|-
TGTGCCAGTAGCGACAGGGAGGCCACAGATACGCAGTATTTT
CASSDREATDTQYF
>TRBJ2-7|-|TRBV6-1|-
TGTGCCAGCAGTGAAATGGCTCAGTACGTCTACGAGCAGTACTTC
CASSEMAQYVYEQYF
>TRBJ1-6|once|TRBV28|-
TGTGCCAGCAAATACAGGGAGTATAATTCACCCCTCCACTTT
CASKYREYNSPLHF
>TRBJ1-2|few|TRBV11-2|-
TGTGCCAGCAGCCCGTCAGACTCCTACTATGGCTACACCTTC
CASSPSDSYYGYTF
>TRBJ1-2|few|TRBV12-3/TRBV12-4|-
TGTGCCAGCAGTTTCCCTAATTTCGTTGGCTACACCTTC
CASSFPNFVGYTF
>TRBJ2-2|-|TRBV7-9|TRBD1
TGTGCCAGTACCGGGACAGGGCGTATTTTGACCGGGGAGCTGTTTTTT
CASTGTGRILTGELFF
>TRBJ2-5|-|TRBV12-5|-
TGTGCTAGTGGTCCGGGTAATGGGGGGGCGGGAGAGACCCAGTACTTC
CASGPGNGGAGETQYF
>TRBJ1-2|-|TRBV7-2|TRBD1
TGTGCCAGCAGCTTAGACGATGGGACAGGGGATCGTGGCTACACCTTC
CASSLDDGTGDRGYTF
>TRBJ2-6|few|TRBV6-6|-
TGTGCCAGCAGTCGGGTCCAGGGGTTTTCTGGGGCCAACGTCCTGACTTTC
CASSRVQGFSGANVLTF
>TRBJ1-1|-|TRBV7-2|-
TGTGCCAGCAGCTCCGGTTATGAAGCTTTCTTT
CASSSGYEAFF
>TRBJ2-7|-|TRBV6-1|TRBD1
TGTGCCAGCAGTGAAGTGACAGGGGGCTACGAGCAGTACTTC
CASSEVTGGYEQYF
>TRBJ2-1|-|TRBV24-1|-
TGTGCCACCAGTGACCGGGACATCGGCGGGGGAAATGAGCAGTTCTTC
CATSDRDIGGGNEQFF
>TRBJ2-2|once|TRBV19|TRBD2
TGTGCCAGTAGGGTCGCGGGGGGGAACACCGGGGAGCTGTTTTTT
CASRVAGGNTGELFF
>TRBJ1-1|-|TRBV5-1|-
TGCGCCAGCAGCGTCGACAGTGAAGCTTTCTTT
CASSVDSEAFF
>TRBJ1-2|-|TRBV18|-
TGTGCCAGCTCACCGAACAGGGATGACGGCTACACCTTC
CASSPNRDDGYTF
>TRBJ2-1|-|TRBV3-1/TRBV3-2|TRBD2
TGTGCCAGCAGCCAAGAGCTCCCAAGTCGACTAGCGGGGGACTACAATGAGCAGTTCTTC
CASSQELPSRLAGDYNEQFF
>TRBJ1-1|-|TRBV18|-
TGTGCCAGCTCACCAGGGGGCGATTCGGCTTTCTTT
CASSPGGDSAFF
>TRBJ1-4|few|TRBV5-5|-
TGTGCCAGCAGCTGGACCGGGGGTGGAGGTGGGGAAAAACTGTTTTTT
CASSWTGGGGGEKLFF
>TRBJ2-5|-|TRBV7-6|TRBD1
TGTGCCAGCAGCTTAGGGGACAGGGGGAAGACCCAGTACTTC
CASSLGDRGKTQYF
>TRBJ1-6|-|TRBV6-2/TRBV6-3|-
TGTGCCAGCAGTTCCCTTGACGGGAATTCACCCCTCCACTTT
CASSSLDGNSPLHF
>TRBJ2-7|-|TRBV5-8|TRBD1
TGTGCCAGCAGCTTGGGGGACAGCGCGACCTACGAGCAGTACTTC
CASSLGDSATYEQYF
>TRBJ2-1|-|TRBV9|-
TGTGCCAGCAGCAGTAAAAGGGGGGGGTCCTACAATGAGCAGTTCTTC
CASSSKRGGSYNEQFF
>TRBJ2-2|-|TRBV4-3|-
TGCGCCAGCAGTACTTACCATGGAGGCAGGCCCGGGGAGCTGTTTTTT
CASSTYHGGRPGELFF
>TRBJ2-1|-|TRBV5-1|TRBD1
TGCGCCAGCAGCTTGGAGGGGGCTAGGTTAGAGCAGTTCTTC
CASSLEGARLEQFF
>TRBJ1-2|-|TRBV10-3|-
TGTGCCATCGGGCAGTCCTATGGCTACACCTTC
CAIGQSYGYTF
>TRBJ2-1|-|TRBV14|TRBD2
TGTGCCAGCAGCCAAGCTCAAGCGGGGAACTCCTACAATGAGCAGTTCTTC
CASSQAQAGNSYNEQFF
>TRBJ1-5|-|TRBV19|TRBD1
TGTGCCAGTAGTATAGATGGCCTGGACAGGGTGGGCCGGTATAGCAATCAGCCCCAGCATTTT
CASSIDGLDRVGRYSNQPQHF
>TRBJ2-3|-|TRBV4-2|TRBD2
TGTGCCAGCAGCCAAGGGCAGCGGGGGGGAACAGATACGCAGTATTTT
CASSQGQRGGTDTQYF
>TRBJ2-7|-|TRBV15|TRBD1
TGTGCCACCAGGGACAGGGAGATCCTCGAGCAGTACTTC
CATRDREILEQYF
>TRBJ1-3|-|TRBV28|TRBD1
TGTGCCAGCGCCCCAGGGGGCGCCCCGTCGGGAAACACCATATATTTT
CASAPGGAPSGNTIYF